This TCR beta chain was documented in a study of blood T cells in healthy people across ages. Study information: Template switching caught about one barcoded beta molecule for each two T cells.

Study results and limitations: The fall in TCR beta diversity per million T cells was roughly linear with age.

For the second PCR, which ran for about 7 to 12 cycles, a sample-barcoded 5' primer and a J-beta primer mix were used. One entry per CDR3 protein, called by TCRdb with MiXCR from the 5' RACE reads. Of approximately 690,000 distinct CDR3 sequences listed, approximately 59% are singletons. Comment on this clonotype: What it recognizes is unknown.

V lost 5 bases and J 2 bases, leaving 8 bases between the germline ends. The germline V gene encodes CDR1 SGHTA and CDR2 FQGNSA. The CDR3 consists of 13 residues. Isolation of PBMCs gave at least 7 million cells per sample. The chain links TRBV7-2 to TRBJ2-3; D gene unclear. This TCR derives from a man aged 60 to 69 in good health. Sequenced material: blood. CDR3 amino acids: CASSRDITDTQYF. For the CDR3, the DNA is TGTGCCAGCAGCCGTGACATCACAGATACGCAGTATTTT.